This T cell receptor beta chain appears in the sequencing data of a study of T cells after somatic rescue of genetic block. Generated by immunoSEQ multiplex PCR, the TCRdb table keeps only in-frame clones and is missing some. The sample lists tens of thousands of clones, about 96% occurring once. Trimming shortened V by 0 bases and J by 10 bases, and 11 bases separated the two germline ends. Germline CDR1 and CDR2: SGHRS and YFSETQ. The CDR3 sequence is 14 residues long. The rearrangement links TRBV5-1 to TRBJ1-6; D not resolved. This receptor was identified in a child younger than two. What was sequenced was peripheral blood mononuclear cells (PBMCs). CDR3 in DNA: TGCGCCAGCAGCTTGGGCCTCACCGGCTCACCCCTCCACTTT. Residues: CASSLGLTGSPLHF.